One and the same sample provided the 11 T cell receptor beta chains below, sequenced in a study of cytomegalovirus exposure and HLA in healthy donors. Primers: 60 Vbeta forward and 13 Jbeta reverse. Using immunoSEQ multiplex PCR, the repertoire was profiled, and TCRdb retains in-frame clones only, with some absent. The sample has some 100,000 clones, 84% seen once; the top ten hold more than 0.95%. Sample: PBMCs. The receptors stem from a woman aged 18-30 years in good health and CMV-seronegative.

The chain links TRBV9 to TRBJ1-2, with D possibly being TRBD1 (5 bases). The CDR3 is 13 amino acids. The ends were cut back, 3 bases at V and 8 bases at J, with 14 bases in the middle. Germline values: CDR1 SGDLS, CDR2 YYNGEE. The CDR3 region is CASSGETVWGYTF. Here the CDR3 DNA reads TGTGCCAGCAGCGGAGAGACAGTCTGGGGCTACACCTTC.

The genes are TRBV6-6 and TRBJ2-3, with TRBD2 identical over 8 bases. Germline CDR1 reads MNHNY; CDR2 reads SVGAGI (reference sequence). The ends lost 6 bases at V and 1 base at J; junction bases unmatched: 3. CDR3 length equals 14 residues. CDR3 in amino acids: CASRVGGGTDTQYF. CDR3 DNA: TGTGCCAGCAGGGTCGGGGGGGGCACAGATACGCAGTATTTT.

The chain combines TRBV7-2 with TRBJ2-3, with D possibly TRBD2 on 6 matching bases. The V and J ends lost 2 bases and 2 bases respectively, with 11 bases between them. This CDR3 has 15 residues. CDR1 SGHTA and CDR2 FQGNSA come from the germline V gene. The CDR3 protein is CASSLSRGLTDTQYF. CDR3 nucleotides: TGTGCCAGCAGCTTATCGCGGGGCCTCACAGATACGCAGTATTTT.

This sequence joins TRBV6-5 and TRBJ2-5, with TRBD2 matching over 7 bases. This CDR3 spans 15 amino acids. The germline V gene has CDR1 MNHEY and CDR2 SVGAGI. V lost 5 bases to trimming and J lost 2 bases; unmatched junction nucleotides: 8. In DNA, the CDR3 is TGTGCCAGCAGTCCAGACCTAGCGGAGCAAGAGACCCAGTACTTC. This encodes CASSPDLAEQETQYF.

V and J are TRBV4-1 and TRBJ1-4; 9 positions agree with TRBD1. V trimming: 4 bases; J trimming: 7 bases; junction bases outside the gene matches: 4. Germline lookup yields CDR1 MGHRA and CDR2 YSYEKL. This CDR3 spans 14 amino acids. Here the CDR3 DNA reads TGCGCCAGCAGCCCCGGGACAGGGACTGAAAAACTGTTTTTT. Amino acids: CASSPGTGTEKLFF.

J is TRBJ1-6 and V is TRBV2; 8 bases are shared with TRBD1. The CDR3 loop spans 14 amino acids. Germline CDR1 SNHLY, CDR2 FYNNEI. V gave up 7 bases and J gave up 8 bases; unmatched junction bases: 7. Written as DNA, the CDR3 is TGTGCCAGCACTGACGGACAGGGAGATTCACCCCTCCACTTT. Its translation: CASTDGQGDSPLHF.

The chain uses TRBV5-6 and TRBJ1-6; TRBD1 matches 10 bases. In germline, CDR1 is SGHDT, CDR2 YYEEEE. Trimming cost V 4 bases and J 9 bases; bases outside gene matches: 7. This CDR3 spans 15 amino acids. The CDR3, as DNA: TGTGCCAGCAGCGTAGGGACAGGGGTTGGTTCACCCCTCCACTTT. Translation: CASSVGTGVGSPLHF.

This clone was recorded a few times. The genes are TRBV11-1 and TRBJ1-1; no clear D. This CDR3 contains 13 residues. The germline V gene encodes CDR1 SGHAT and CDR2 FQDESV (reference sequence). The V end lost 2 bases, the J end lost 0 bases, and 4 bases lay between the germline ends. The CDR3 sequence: CASSLPVNTEAFF. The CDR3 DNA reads TGTGCCAGCAGCTTACCGGTGAACACTGAAGCTTTCTTT.

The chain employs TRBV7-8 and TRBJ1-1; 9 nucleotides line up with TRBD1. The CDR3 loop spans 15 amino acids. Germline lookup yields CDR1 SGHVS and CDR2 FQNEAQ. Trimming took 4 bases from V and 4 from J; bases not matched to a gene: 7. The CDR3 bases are TGTGCCAGCAGCTATCGGGACAGGGATCGCACTGAAGCTTTCTTT. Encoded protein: CASSYRDRDRTEAFF.

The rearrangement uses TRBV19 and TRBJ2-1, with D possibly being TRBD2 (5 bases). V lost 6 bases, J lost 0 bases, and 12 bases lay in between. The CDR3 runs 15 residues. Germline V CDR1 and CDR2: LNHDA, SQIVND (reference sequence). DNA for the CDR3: TGTGCCAGTAGAAGGTCGACTAACTCCTACAATGAGCAGTTCTTC. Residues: CASRRSTNSYNEQFF.

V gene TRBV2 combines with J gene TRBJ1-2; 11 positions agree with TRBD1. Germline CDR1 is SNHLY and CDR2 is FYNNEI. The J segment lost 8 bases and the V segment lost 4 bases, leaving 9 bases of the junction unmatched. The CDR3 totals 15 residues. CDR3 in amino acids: CASSVVWTGGDGYTF. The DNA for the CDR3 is TGTGCCAGCAGTGTGGTCTGGACAGGGGGCGACGGCTACACCTTC.